A selection of T cell receptor beta chains follows, all from one sample in a study of blood T cell repertoires in COVID-19. Clones were read by immunoSEQ multiplex PCR, and TCRdb kept only the in-frame ones, dropping some. The sample carries just under 90,000 clones, 90% recorded once. The sample was peripheral blood. All receptors come from a man aged 55 to 70 with acute or convalescent COVID-19. The CDR3 runs from the conserved cysteine through the conserved F or W. The D gene is left open where the match is weak. Size values are once, few and many counts, or a class for expanded clones, and some rows have none.

cdr3_nt cdr3_aa d_call j_call v_call clone_size
TGTGCCAGCAGCCCAGGGGGACAGCCTAATGAAAAACTGTTTTTT CASSPGGQPNEKLFF TRBD1 TRBJ1-4 TRBV9 -
TGTGCCAGCAGACTCCAGGGGAGGGAGGAGACCCAGTACTTC CASRLQGREETQYF - TRBJ2-5 TRBV27 -
TGCGCCAGCAGCCAAGTCACGACTAGCGGGAGCGGGTTAGCCAAAAACATTCAGTACTTC CASSQVTTSGSGLAKNIQYF TRBD2 TRBJ2-4 TRBV4-1 -
TGTGCCAGCTCACTCCGGGACAGGGGGCAGACTGAGCAGTTCTTC CASSLRDRGQTEQFF TRBD1 TRBJ2-1 TRBV18 -
TGTGCCAGCAGCCATTGGATCGGGAAACCGAACACTGAAGCTTTCTTT CASSHWIGKPNTEAFF - TRBJ1-1 TRBV7-8 few
TGTGCCAGCAGCTTAGACAGGGACGATGGCTACACCTTC CASSLDRDDGYTF - TRBJ1-2 TRBV7-2 few
TGTGCCAGTAGTATCGGGCAGGGGATAGGCAATCAGCCCCAGCATTTT CASSIGQGIGNQPQHF - TRBJ1-5 TRBV19 once
TGTGCCAGCAGTTTCGCGGGTCTCTCCTACAATGAGCAGTTCTTC CASSFAGLSYNEQFF - TRBJ2-1 TRBV6-5 -
TGTGCCAGCAGCAAGTTAAGTCTAGTTGAGACCCAGTACTTC CASSKLSLVETQYF - TRBJ2-5 TRBV21-1 -
TGTGCCAGCAGTTTTGGTGCTGTCGGGACCCAGTACTTC CASSFGAVGTQYF - TRBJ2-5 TRBV28 -
TGTGCCTGGAGTGTACGGAGGAGCCCCATGAACACTGAAGCTTTCTTT CAWSVRRSPMNTEAFF - TRBJ1-1 TRBV30 -
TGTGCCAGCAGCTCCCCAGAGATAGCGGGAGCTGGGGCCAACGTCCTGACTTTC CASSSPEIAGAGANVLTF TRBD2 TRBJ2-6 TRBV13 -
TGCGCCAGCAGCTTAGGGACAGGCACCTACGAGCAGTACTTC CASSLGTGTYEQYF TRBD1 TRBJ2-7 TRBV5-1 -
TGTGCCAGCAGTTTAGGGACTAGCGGGAGAACTATAAGCGAGCAGTACTTC CASSLGTSGRTISEQYF TRBD2 TRBJ2-7 TRBV27 -
TGTGCCAGCAGTTACTCCTTGGCCCCTGGCTACACCTTC CASSYSLAPGYTF - TRBJ1-2 TRBV6-2/TRBV6-3 -
TGTGCCAGCAGCATAGGGGGCTTGTTGTACTTC CASSIGGLLYF TRBD1 TRBJ2-4 TRBV5-8 -
TGTGCCACCACAGCGACGGGAAGCTCCTACGAGCAGTACTTC CATTATGSSYEQYF - TRBJ2-7 TRBV19 once
TGTGCCAGCAGCTTAGGGGCTGGGACAGGGTTTCAGCCCCAGCATTTT CASSLGAGTGFQPQHF TRBD1 TRBJ1-5 TRBV7-9 -
TGTGCCAGCAGGCAAAGCGGGAGGTACGCCTACGAGCAGTACTTC CASRQSGRYAYEQYF TRBD2 TRBJ2-7 TRBV7-2 -
TGTGCCAGCAGTTACACGCGACAGTCCGAAGCTTTCTTT CASSYTRQSEAFF - TRBJ1-1 TRBV6-5 once
TGTGCCAGCAGCTTAGAAGGTAGACTCCGGGGGGCAGATACGCAGTATTTT CASSLEGRLRGADTQYF TRBD2 TRBJ2-3 TRBV7-2 -
TGTGCCATCAGTGGGACAGGGGGATATACGCAGTATTTT CAISGTGGYTQYF TRBD1 TRBJ2-3 TRBV10-3 -
TGCGCCAGCAGCCAAGATGTGGAGGGGCCTCACCTGTACTTC CASSQDVEGPHLYF - TRBJ2-7 TRBV4-1 -
TGTGCCAGCACCGGCGGGCAGGGGAATTACAATCAGCCCCAGCATTTT CASTGGQGNYNQPQHF - TRBJ1-5 TRBV7-9 once
TGTGCCAGTAGTAGGGGGCCATGGGAGACCCAGTACTTC CASSRGPWETQYF - TRBJ2-5 TRBV19 -
TGTGCCAGCAGCGGCCGTACGACTGAAGCTTTCTTT CASSGRTTEAFF - TRBJ1-1 TRBV7-9 -
TGTGCCAGCAGCTCTACCGACTTCCCAGATACGCAGTATTTT CASSSTDFPDTQYF - TRBJ2-3 TRBV6-6 -
TGTGCCAGCAGCACCGGGAGTAGTAGGAACATTCAGTACTTC CASSTGSSRNIQYF - TRBJ2-4 TRBV6-2/TRBV6-3 -
TGTGCCAGCAGTTTAGGCGGGATCTCCTACGAGCAGTACTTC CASSLGGISYEQYF - TRBJ2-7 TRBV28 -
TGTGCCAGCAGCGTAGATGCAGGGGGTAACAATCAGCCCCAGCATTTT CASSVDAGGNNQPQHF TRBD1 TRBJ1-5 TRBV9 -
TGTGCCAGCAGTCAAATCGAGGACTTTGAAGCTTTCTTT CASSQIEDFEAFF - TRBJ1-1 TRBV6-5 -
TGTGCCAGCAGTTTATATAGGGGGAGGGCAGATACGCAGTATTTT CASSLYRGRADTQYF - TRBJ2-3 TRBV28 -
TGTGCCAGCAGGGGGAGCGGGAGAGCTGGTAATGAGCAGTTCTTC CASRGSGRAGNEQFF TRBD2 TRBJ2-1 TRBV27 -
TGTGCCAGCAGCCAAGCACAGGGCTACACTGAAGCTTTCTTT CASSQAQGYTEAFF - TRBJ1-1 TRBV3-1/TRBV3-2 -
TGTGCCAGCAGTTACAGGCAGGGGCGCAAACAGCCCCAGCATTTT CASSYRQGRKQPQHF - TRBJ1-5 TRBV6-2/TRBV6-3 -
TGTGCCAGTTCAGTTCAAACAGGGGGACCAAACACTGAAGCTTTCTTT CASSVQTGGPNTEAFF TRBD1 TRBJ1-1 TRBV7-2 -
TGTGCCAGCAGCTTAAAGGCAGCGGGAGTACGGTATTACAATGAGCAGTTCTTC CASSLKAAGVRYYNEQFF TRBD2 TRBJ2-1 TRBV7-3 -
TGTGCCAGCAGTATCGGGACTGACTATGGCTACACCTTC CASSIGTDYGYTF - TRBJ1-2 TRBV7-9 -
TGTGCCAGCAGCATAGGAGGTGACAGGGGGGAGACCCAGTACTTC CASSIGGDRGETQYF - TRBJ2-5 TRBV21-1 -
TGTGCCTGGAGTGTATCGAACAGGGGGGACTATGGCTACACCTTC CAWSVSNRGDYGYTF TRBD1 TRBJ1-2 TRBV30 -
TGTGCCATCAGGCAAATAGACAGGGGGGCCAGCGCGGCTTTCTTT CAIRQIDRGASAAFF TRBD1 TRBJ1-1 TRBV10-3 -
TGTGCCTGTTCCCTTCAGGGAGGGGATGAAAAACTGTTTTTT CACSLQGGDEKLFF - TRBJ1-4 TRBV19 -
TGTGCCTACGCGGACAAGAACACTGAAGCTTTCTTT CAYADKNTEAFF - TRBJ1-1 TRBV7-2 -
TGTGCCATCAGTGCCGTGGGGCGGCTTTATGGCTACACCTTC CAISAVGRLYGYTF - TRBJ1-2 TRBV10-3 -
TGTGCCAGCAGCCCCGGGACTGGTGGGTCACCCCTCCACTTT CASSPGTGGSPLHF - TRBJ1-6 TRBV9 -
TGTGCCAGCAGCTTAGCCGGTAGCGGGAGCACAGATACGCAGTATTTT CASSLAGSGSTDTQYF TRBD2 TRBJ2-3 TRBV7-8 -
TGTGCCATCAACCCCGGGACTAGCGGATACAATGAGCAGTTCTTC CAINPGTSGYNEQFF TRBD2 TRBJ2-1 TRBV24-1 -
TGTGCCAGCAGAAAAGCAGGGGGCAGTACCGGGGAGCTGTTTTTT CASRKAGGSTGELFF TRBD1 TRBJ2-2 TRBV7-3 few
TGTGCCAGCGGCCAGCCCCAGCATTTT CASGQPQHF - TRBJ1-5 TRBV12-3/TRBV12-4 -
TGTGCCACCAACAGGGTTGGCGAAAACACCATATATTTT CATNRVGENTIYF - TRBJ1-3 TRBV11-2 -
TGTGCCAGTAAGAGGGGGGGCTACTATGGCTACACCTTC CASKRGGYYGYTF - TRBJ1-2 TRBV19 -
TGTGCCAGCAGTTTCACAACTATGAACACCGGGGAGCTGTTTTTT CASSFTTMNTGELFF - TRBJ2-2 TRBV28 -
TGCAGTGCTAGTCGGGGGGCAGGGGATTTAGACATTCAGTACTTC CSASRGAGDLDIQYF - TRBJ2-4 TRBV20-1 -
TGTGCCAGCAGTTTCTTCTACGAGCAGTACTTC CASSFFYEQYF - TRBJ2-7 TRBV28 -
TGTGCCAGCAGCTTAGTTCCCTTTCTAGCGGGAGTTCGTACAGATACGCAGTATTTT CASSLVPFLAGVRTDTQYF TRBD2 TRBJ2-3 TRBV7-2 once
TGTGCCAGTAGTATCCGAGGGCGAGGTGGAAACACCATATATTTT CASSIRGRGGNTIYF - TRBJ1-3 TRBV19 -
TGTGCCAGCAGTTACTCGATAGCGGAGAACTACGAGCAGTACTTC CASSYSIAENYEQYF - TRBJ2-7 TRBV6-6 -
TGTGCCAGCAGTTTTTCATGGACTAGCGGGAGTTTGTTGTATTTT CASSFSWTSGSLLYF TRBD2 TRBJ2-3 TRBV27 -